These 31 T cell receptor beta chains came from one sample sequenced in a study of blood T cell repertoires in COVID-19. TCRdb's copy holds only in-frame clones and misses some; the assay was immunoSEQ multiplex PCR. This table has approximately 100,000 clones, 85% to 90% appearing once. Sequencing used peripheral blood. These receptors originate from a woman aged 70-85 years with acute or convalescent COVID-19.

This chain joins TRBV9 and TRBJ1-1; D ambiguous. Germline lookup yields CDR1 SGDLS and CDR2 YYNGEE. The length of the CDR3 is 14 residues. V shed 3 bases and J shed 3 bases, with 12 bases lying between them. This CDR3 is CASSAYTAYTEAFF. In nucleotides, the CDR3 is TGTGCCAGCAGCGCCTATACTGCGTACACTGAAGCTTTCTTT.

The rearrangement uses TRBV6-5 and TRBJ1-6; unclear D gene. This CDR3 is 16 amino acids long. CDR1 and CDR2 (germline): MNHEY, SVGAGI. Trimming left V 2 bases short and J 2 bases short, with 10 bases between. In nucleotides, the CDR3 is TGTGCCAGCAGTTACAGAGGGAACCCCTATAATTCACCCCTCCACTTT. Its protein is CASSYRGNPYNSPLHF.

In DNA, the CDR3 is TGCGCCAGCAGTGAGTCGATTAGCGCAGATACGCAGTATTTT. It encodes CASSESISADTQYF. The chain carries TRBV10-1 and TRBJ2-3, with D possibly being TRBD2 (5 bases). The germline V and J ends were trimmed by 0 bases and 4 bases, with 8 bases remaining between them. CDR3 length: 14 residues. The V gene's germline CDR1 is WNHNN and CDR2 SYGVQD (reference sequence).

The J gene is TRBJ1-2, the V gene TRBV7-9, with 7 bases matching TRBD1. The germline CDR1 and CDR2 sequences are SEHNR and FQNEAQ (reference sequence). The CDR3 is 13 amino acids. V shed 5 bases, J shed 9 bases, and the junction held 9 bases outside the gene matches. The CDR3 protein is CASSLGTEARYTF. The CDR3 DNA reads as TGTGCCAGCAGCCTGGGGACAGAGGCGCGCTACACCTTC.

Here the CDR3 reads CASSLAQGRSSGNTIYF. In DNA, the CDR3 is TGTGCCAGCAGCTTAGCGCAAGGCCGGAGCTCTGGAAACACCATATATTTT. The rearrangement links TRBV7-6 to TRBJ1-3; D is undetermined. Trimming cost V 0 bases and J 0 bases, with 12 bases left between them. There are 17 residues in the CDR3. Germline V lookup: CDR1 SGHVS, CDR2 FNYEAQ.

This rearrangement joins TRBV3-1 (or the pseudogene TRBV3-2) to TRBJ2-1, with 13 nucleotides matching TRBD2. CDR1 and CDR2 (germline): LGHDT, YNNKEL (reference sequence). The CDR3 runs 15 residues. V dropped 4 bases and J dropped 5; count of bases not matched to a gene: 2. The CDR3 is CASSLGTSGNNEQFF. The CDR3 nucleotides read TGTGCCAGCAGCCTAGGGACTAGCGGGAACAATGAGCAGTTCTTC.

This sequence joins TRBV3-1 (or the pseudogene TRBV3-2) and TRBJ1-2; D call uncertain. Germline V gene lookup returns CDR1 LGHDT and CDR2 YNNKEL (reference sequence). V lost 1 base and J 4 bases, leaving 16 bases between the germline ends. The CDR3 consists of 16 residues. DNA of the CDR3: TGTGCCAGCAGCCAAGGGGCTACAGTTAGTGCCTATGGCTACACCTTC. It codes for CASSQGATVSAYGYTF.

The chain recombines TRBV7-9 with TRBJ2-3; D is unresolved. CDR1 and CDR2 from the germline V gene are SEHNR and FQNEAQ (reference sequence). Trimming stripped 5 bases from V and 0 bases from J, with 15 bases between. CDR3 length: 16 residues. The CDR3 protein is CASSRILETSTDTQYF. The CDR3 region has the DNA TGTGCCAGCAGCCGAATTCTGGAGACTAGCACAGATACGCAGTATTTT.

The V call is TRBV28, the J call TRBJ2-3, with 11 bases fitting TRBD2. J was trimmed by 1 base and V by 2 bases; bases with no gene match: 2. CDR1 and CDR2 (germline): MDHEN, SYDVKM. The CDR3 is 16 residues long. The CDR3 nucleotides read TGTGCCAGCAGTTTAATAGCGGGGGGGCGCACAGATACGCAGTATTTT. It encodes CASSLIAGGRTDTQYF.

The V and J genes are TRBV10-1 and TRBJ2-1; 10 nucleotides line up with TRBD2. The CDR3 contains 18 residues. V gave up 6 bases and J gave up 0 bases; unmatched junction bases: 11. Germline loops: CDR1 WNHNN, CDR2 SYGVQD (reference sequence). The CDR3, as DNA: TGCGCCAGCAGCAGCAGTAGCGGGGGGTATAGCTCCTACAATGAGCAGTTCTTC. Amino acid sequence: CASSSSSGGYSSYNEQFF.

The rearrangement uses TRBV3-1 (or the pseudogene TRBV3-2) and TRBJ2-7; 8 positions match TRBD1. The CDR3 extends over 14 amino acids. V trimming: 4 bases; J trimming: 4 bases; junction bases outside the gene matches: 6. Germline lookup yields CDR1 LGHDT and CDR2 YNNKEL (reference sequence). CDR3 region: CASSRGTGEYEQYV. The CDR3 region has the DNA TGTGCCAGCAGCCGGGGGACAGGAGAATACGAGCAGTACGTC.

The rearrangement uses TRBV10-3 and TRBJ2-3; 9 nucleotides line up with TRBD1. This CDR3 region has 16 residues. Trimming removed 0 bases from V and 9 bases from J; junction bases left unmatched: 10. Germline CDR1 is ENHRY and CDR2 is SYGVKD. Here the CDR3 reads CAISESSRTGVGTQYF. The CDR3 coding sequence is TGTGCCATCAGTGAGTCGAGCCGGACAGGGGTCGGGACGCAGTATTTT.

The chain joins TRBV2 to TRBJ2-1; 9 nucleotides agree with TRBD1. CDR1 and CDR2 (germline): SNHLY, FYNNEI. This CDR3 is 15 amino acids long. The V and J ends lost 2 bases and 4 bases, in that order; junction bases with no gene match: 3. CDR3 amino acids: CASSELGQGYNEQFF. CDR3 nucleotides: TGTGCCAGCAGTGAATTGGGACAGGGTTACAATGAGCAGTTCTTC.

The rearrangement links TRBV19 to TRBJ2-7, with 7 bases fitting TRBD2. V lost 5 bases and J lost 4; bases outside the gene matches: 11. Germline assignment: CDR1 LNHDA and CDR2 SQIVND (reference sequence). The CDR3 has 15 amino acids. The CDR3, as DNA: TGTGCCAGTAGTCTAGGGGCTAGCGGCCCTTACGAGCAGTACGTC. Its translation: CASSLGASGPYEQYV.

The CDR3 sequence: CASSETDRAAYGYTF. DNA of the CDR3: TGTGCCAGCAGCGAGACGGACAGGGCCGCCTATGGCTACACCTTC. The V gene is TRBV9, the J gene TRBJ1-2; TRBD1 matches at 8 bases. The CDR3 loop spans 15 amino acids. Losses at the gene ends were 3 bases for V and 4 bases for J; bases not matched to a gene: 8. Germline CDR1 and CDR2: SGDLS and YYNGEE.

This chain links TRBV25-1 with TRBJ1-1; D is perhaps TRBD1 (5 bases). The CDR3 runs 12 residues. Trimming took off 1 base at V and 8 bases at J, with 8 bases between the two ends. The V gene's germline CDR1 is MGHDK and CDR2 SYGVNS. In DNA, the CDR3 is TGTGCCAGCAGTGAATTTGGACAAGAAGCTTTCTTT. Protein sequence: CASSEFGQEAFF.

The rearrangement links TRBV24-1 to TRBJ1-2, with D tentatively TRBD1 (6 bases). CDR1 and CDR2 from the germline V gene are KGHDR and SFDVKD. The V end was cut by 5 bases, the J end by 5 bases, with 17 bases between. This CDR3 region has 15 residues. The CDR3 DNA follows: TGTGCCACCAGTGGCCCAGGGGAGGGGCTTTATGGCTACACCTTC. Translating gives CATSGPGEGLYGYTF.

The CDR3 bases are TGTGCCAGCAGTGAAGCGCAGGGGCTAGAGCAGTACGTC. The encoded protein is CASSEAQGLEQYV. J is TRBJ2-7 and V is TRBV6-1; D may be TRBD1 (6 bases). Trimming took 0 bases from V and 7 from J, leaving 10 bases between them. Germline V gives CDR1 MNHNS, CDR2 SASEGT. The CDR3 totals 13 residues.

This chain uses TRBV7-2 with TRBJ2-7; TRBD2 agrees at 8 bases. Per germline, CDR1 SGHTA and CDR2 FQGNSA. V dropped 5 bases and J dropped 6; count of bases not matched to a gene: 9. This CDR3 has 14 amino acids. The CDR3 loop is CASSRGREAPEQYV. The CDR3 coding sequence is TGTGCCAGCAGCCGGGGGCGGGAGGCCCCCGAGCAGTACGTC.

The V gene is TRBV6-5, the J gene TRBJ1-4, with TRBD1 matching over 7 bases. The CDR3 has 14 residues. V lost 7 bases to trimming and J lost 11 bases; unmatched junction nucleotides: 13. Germline lookup yields CDR1 MNHEY and CDR2 SVGAGI. This CDR3 reads CASIRGGDRLKLFF. DNA for the CDR3: TGTGCCAGCATCCGGGGGGGGGACAGACTGAAACTGTTTTTT.

This chain uses TRBV7-8 with TRBJ2-1, with 7 bases that match TRBD1. Germline V CDR1 and CDR2: SGHVS, FQNEAQ. The V and J ends lost 6 bases and 5 bases, in that order; junction bases with no gene match: 13. The CDR3 has 16 residues. The CDR3 sequence is CASRYRPGQPNNEQFF. CDR3 sequence (DNA): TGTGCCAGCAGATATCGACCGGGACAGCCCAACAATGAGCAGTTCTTC.

The genes are TRBV5-1 and TRBJ1-1, with D hard to call. V lost 0 bases, J lost 1 base, and 10 bases lay in between. CDR1 SGHRS and CDR2 YFSETQ come from the germline V gene. The CDR3 is 15 residues long. CDR3 region: CASSLGPSGNTEAFF. CDR3 coding DNA: TGCGCCAGCAGCTTGGGGCCCTCAGGGAACACTGAAGCTTTCTTT.

The chain carries TRBV2 and TRBJ2-5; maybe TRBD1 (5 bases). V lost 5 bases and J lost 5, with 24 bases in between. This CDR3 comprises 17 residues. Germline V gene data show CDR1 as SNHLY and CDR2 as FYNNEI. The CDR3 is CASSFDQQRGGGETQYF. The DNA of the CDR3 is TGTGCCAGCAGTTTCGATCAGCAAAGGGGCGGTGGGGAGACCCAGTACTTC.

This clone was found a few times. The chain has TRBV11-2 and TRBJ1-1; 9 bases fit TRBD1. V gave up 5 bases and J gave up 7 bases; unmatched junction bases: 8. Looked up from germline, CDR1 is SGHAT and CDR2 is FQNNGV. CDR3 size: 14 residues. The CDR3 sequence is CASSAQGTGIEAFF. In DNA, the CDR3 is TGTGCCAGCAGCGCCCAGGGGACAGGGATTGAAGCTTTCTTT. Full variable domain (outside the CDR3, taken from reference TRBV11-2 and TRBJ1-1): EAGVAQSPRYKIIEKRQSVAFWCNPISGHATLYWYQQILGQGPKLLIQFQNNGVVDDSQLPKDRFSAERLKGVDSTLKIQPAKLEDSAVYLCASSAQGTGIEAFFGQGTRLTVV.

The count of this clone is one. J is TRBJ1-2 and V is TRBV7-8; 7 bases agree with TRBD1. The junction had 10 bases not matched to a gene; V was cut back by 1 base and J by 2 bases. The germline CDR1 and CDR2 sequences are SGHVS and FQNEAQ. This CDR3 comprises 17 residues. CDR3 in DNA: TGTGCCAGCAGCTTAGGAGACAGGGTTGGTTTGAACTATGGCTACACCTTC. This gives the protein CASSLGDRVGLNYGYTF.

The genes are TRBV12-5 and TRBJ2-2; TRBD2 aligns across 12 bases. The CDR3 extends over 17 amino acids. The V gene end was trimmed by 1 base and the J gene end by 0 bases; junction bases not matched to a gene: 0. CDR1 and CDR2 (germline): LGHNT, FRNRAP. The CDR3 sequence: CASGLGLAGANTGELFF. The CDR3 bases are TGTGCTAGTGGTTTGGGACTAGCGGGAGCGAACACCGGGGAGCTGTTTTTT. Supplemented by reference TRBV12-5 and TRBJ2-2, the full variable domain reads DARVTQTPRHKVTEMGQEVTMRCQPILGHNTVFWYRQTMMQGLELLAYFRNRAPLDDSGMPKDRFSAEMPDATLATLKIQPSEPRDSAVYFCASGLGLAGANTGELFFGEGSRLTVL.

The chain carries TRBV27 and TRBJ2-1; 7 nucleotides line up with TRBD1. CDR1 is MNHEY, CDR2 SMNVEV, per germline (reference sequence). V lost 7 bases, J lost 8 bases, and 8 bases stayed unmatched. CDR3 length: 13 residues. In DNA form, the CDR3 reads TGTGCCAGCAACGCGTGGGACAGCCATGAGCAGTTCTTC. Translating gives CASNAWDSHEQFF.

The J gene is TRBJ2-3, the V gene TRBV10-1, with 11 bases identical to TRBD2. Trimming took 5 bases from V and 4 from J; bases not matched to a gene: 11. The CDR3 is 17 amino acids. CDR1 and CDR2 from the germline V gene are WNHNN and SYGVQD (reference sequence). Written as DNA, the CDR3 is TGCGCCAGCAGTAATCCCTTACTAGCGGGAGTCCCAGATACGCAGTATTTT. Protein sequence: CASSNPLLAGVPDTQYF.

The genes are TRBV5-1 and TRBJ1-1; 7 bases map to TRBD1. The CDR3 extends over 11 amino acids. V gave up 3 bases and J gave up 9 bases; unmatched junction bases: 2. In germline, CDR1 is SGHRS, CDR2 YFSETQ. CDR3 DNA: TGCGCCAGCAGCTCGGGACAGAAAGCTTTCTTT. Amino acid sequence: CASSSGQKAFF. The full variable domain, with the rest looked up from reference TRBV5-1 and TRBJ1-1, is KAGVTQTPRYLIKTRGQQVTLSCSPISGHRSVSWYQQTPGQGLQFLFEYFSETQRNKGNFPGRFSGRQFSNSRSEMNVSTLELGDSALYLCASSSGQKAFFGQGTRLTVV.

V is TRBV6-1 and J is TRBJ1-3; 8 bases agree with TRBD1. The CDR3 totals 15 residues. Unmatched junction bases numbered 9, after V lost 8 bases and J lost 3 bases. CDR1 and CDR2 (germline): MNHNS, SASEGT. The CDR3 DNA reads as TGTGCCAGCTCCCAGGGGGCGAATGGTGGAAACACCATATATTTT. It translates to CASSQGANGGNTIYF.

This sequence joins TRBV4-1 and TRBJ1-1; 9 positions agree with TRBD1. The CDR3 has 17 amino acids. V dropped 0 bases and J dropped 6; count of bases not matched to a gene: 11. Germline assignment: CDR1 MGHRA and CDR2 YSYEKL. CDR3 loop: CASSQDRNRGLVSEAFF. DNA for the CDR3: TGCGCCAGCAGCCAAGATCGGAACAGGGGGCTGGTATCTGAAGCTTTCTTT.